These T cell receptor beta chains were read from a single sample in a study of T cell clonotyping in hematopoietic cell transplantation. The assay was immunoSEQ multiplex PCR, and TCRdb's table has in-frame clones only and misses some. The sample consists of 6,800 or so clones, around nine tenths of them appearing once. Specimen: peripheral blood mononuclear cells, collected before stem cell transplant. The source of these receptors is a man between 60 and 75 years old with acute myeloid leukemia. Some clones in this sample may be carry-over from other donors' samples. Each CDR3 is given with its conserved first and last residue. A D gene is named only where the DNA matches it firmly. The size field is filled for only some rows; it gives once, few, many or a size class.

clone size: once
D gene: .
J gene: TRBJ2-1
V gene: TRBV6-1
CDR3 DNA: TGTGCCAGCAGTGAAGGGGGGGACCCACTTTATGAGCAGTTCTTC
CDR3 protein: CASSEGGDPLYEQFF

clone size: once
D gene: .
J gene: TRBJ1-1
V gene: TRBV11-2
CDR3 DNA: TGTGCCAGCAGCTCAAGTGGAGCAAAGTGGGGAAACACTGAAGCTTTCTTT
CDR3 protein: CASSSSGAKWGNTEAFF

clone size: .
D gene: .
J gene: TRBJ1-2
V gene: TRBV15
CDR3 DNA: TGTGCCACCAGCAGTCAGGGGAACTATGGCTACACCTTC
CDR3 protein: CATSSQGNYGYTF

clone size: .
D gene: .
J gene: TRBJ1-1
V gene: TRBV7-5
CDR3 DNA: TGTGTCAGAAGCCACAGGGCGAACACTGAAGCTTTCTTT
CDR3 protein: CVRSHRANTEAFF

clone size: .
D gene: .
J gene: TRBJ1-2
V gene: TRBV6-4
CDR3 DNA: TGTGCCAGCAGTCCCGCTCGGACAGACTTCTATGGCTACACCTTC
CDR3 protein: CASSPARTDFYGYTF

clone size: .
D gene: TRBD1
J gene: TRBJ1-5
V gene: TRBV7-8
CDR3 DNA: TGTGCCAGCAGCCTCGGGACAGGGAGCCAGCCCCAGCATTTT
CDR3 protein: CASSLGTGSQPQHF

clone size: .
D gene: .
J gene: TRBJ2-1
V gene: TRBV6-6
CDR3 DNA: TGTGCCAGCAGGAGTTCCGGGAATCAAGTCTACAATGAGCAGTTCTTC
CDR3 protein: CASRSSGNQVYNEQFF

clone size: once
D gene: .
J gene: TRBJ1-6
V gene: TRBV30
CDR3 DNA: TGTGCCTGGAGTGTTGGGGGGCGAGAAAGCTCCTATAATTCACCCCTCCACTTT
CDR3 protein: CAWSVGGRESSYNSPLHF

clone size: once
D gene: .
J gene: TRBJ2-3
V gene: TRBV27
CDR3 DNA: TGTGCCAGCAGTTTATACGCTTGGAGGGCAGATACGCAGTATTTT
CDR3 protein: CASSLYAWRADTQYF

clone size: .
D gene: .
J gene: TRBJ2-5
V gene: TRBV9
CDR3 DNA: TGTGCCAGCAGCGTAGGGACAAATGAAGAGACCCAGTACTTC
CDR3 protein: CASSVGTNEETQYF

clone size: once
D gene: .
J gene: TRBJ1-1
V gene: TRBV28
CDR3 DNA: TGTGCCAGCTCGGTTTTGGGCGCAGGGCGCTTGAACACTGAAGCTTTCTTT
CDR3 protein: CASSVLGAGRLNTEAFF

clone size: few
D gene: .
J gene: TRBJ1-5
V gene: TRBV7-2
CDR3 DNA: TGTGCCAGCAGCAGTACAGGGCGAGGTCAGCCCCAGCATTTT
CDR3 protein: CASSSTGRGQPQHF

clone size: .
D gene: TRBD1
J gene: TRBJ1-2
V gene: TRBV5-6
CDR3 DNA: TGTGCCAGCAGCTCGGACAGGGGCTATGGCTACACCTTC
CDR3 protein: CASSSDRGYGYTF

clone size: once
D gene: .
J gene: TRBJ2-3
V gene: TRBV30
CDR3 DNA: TGTGCCTGGGCTCAGGGTACGCTGGGCACAGATACGCAGTATTTT
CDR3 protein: CAWAQGTLGTDTQYF

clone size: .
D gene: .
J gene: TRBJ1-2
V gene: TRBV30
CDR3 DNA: TGTGCCTGGAGTGGGGGAATTCACACCTTC
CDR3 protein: CAWSGGIHTF

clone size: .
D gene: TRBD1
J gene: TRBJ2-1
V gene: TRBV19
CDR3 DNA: TGTGCCAGTAGCTTAGACAGGGGTTACAATGAGCAGTTCTTC
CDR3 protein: CASSLDRGYNEQFF

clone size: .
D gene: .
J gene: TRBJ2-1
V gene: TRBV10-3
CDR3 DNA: TGTGCCATCAGTGAGTCGGGGGAGTTCACCTACAATGAGCAGTTCTTC
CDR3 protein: CAISESGEFTYNEQFF

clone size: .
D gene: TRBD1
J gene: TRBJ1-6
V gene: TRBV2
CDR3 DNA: TGTGCCAGCAAAGCAGGGGGCAATTCACCCCTCCACTTT
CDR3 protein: CASKAGGNSPLHF

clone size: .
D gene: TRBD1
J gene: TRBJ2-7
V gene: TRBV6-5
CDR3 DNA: TGTGCCAGCAGTTCTGGGACAGGAATCTACGAGCAGTACTTC
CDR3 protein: CASSSGTGIYEQYF

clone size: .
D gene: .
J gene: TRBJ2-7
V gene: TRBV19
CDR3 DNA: TGTGCCAGTAGTATTTCGACAGCCGCCTACGAGCAGTACTTC
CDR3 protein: CASSISTAAYEQYF

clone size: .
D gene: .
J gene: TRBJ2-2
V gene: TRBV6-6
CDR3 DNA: TGTGCCAGCAGAAACGACGGGGGCGCGAACACCGGGGAGCTGTTTTTT
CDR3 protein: CASRNDGGANTGELFF

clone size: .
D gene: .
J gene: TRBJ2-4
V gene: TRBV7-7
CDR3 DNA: TGTGCTAGCAGCTTAGGGGCCCGACAGGACAGACTGTCTCAAGGAAACATTCAGTACTTC
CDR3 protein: CASSLGARQDRLSQGNIQYF

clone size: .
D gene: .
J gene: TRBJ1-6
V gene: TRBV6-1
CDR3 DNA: TGTGCCAGCAGTGAACATGGGGAGGGTAATTCACCCCTCCACTTT
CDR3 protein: CASSEHGEGNSPLHF

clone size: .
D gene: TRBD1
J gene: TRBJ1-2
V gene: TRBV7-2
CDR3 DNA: TGTGCCAGCAGCTTGGGGACAGGAAACTATGGCTACACCTTC
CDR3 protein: CASSLGTGNYGYTF

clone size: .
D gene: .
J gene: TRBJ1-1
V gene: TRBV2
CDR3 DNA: TGTGCCAGCAGTGAAACAGGGTACACTGAAGCTTTCTTT
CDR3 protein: CASSETGYTEAFF

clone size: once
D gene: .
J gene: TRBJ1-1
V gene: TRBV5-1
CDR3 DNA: TGCGCCAGCAGCTTGGGTACAGGGTTCGCTGAAGCTTTCTTT
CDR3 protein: CASSLGTGFAEAFF

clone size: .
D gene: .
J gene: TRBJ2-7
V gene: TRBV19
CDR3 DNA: TGTGCCAGTAGTACACACGCTAGGAGCTCCTACGAGCAGTACTTC
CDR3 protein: CASSTHARSSYEQYF

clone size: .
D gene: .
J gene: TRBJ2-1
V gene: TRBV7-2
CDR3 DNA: TGTGCCAGCAGCGAAACCGGCAACTGGAATGAGCAGTTCTTC
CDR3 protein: CASSETGNWNEQFF

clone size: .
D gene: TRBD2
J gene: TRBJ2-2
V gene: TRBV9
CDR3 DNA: TGTGCCAGCAGCGTAGCTTCGGGGACTAGCGGGATTAACAGGGAGCTGTTTTTT
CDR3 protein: CASSVASGTSGINRELFF

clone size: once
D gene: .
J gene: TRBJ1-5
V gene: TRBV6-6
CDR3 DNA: TGTGCCAGCAGTTACCAGGGCAATAGCAATCAGCCCCAGCATTTT
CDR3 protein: CASSYQGNSNQPQHF

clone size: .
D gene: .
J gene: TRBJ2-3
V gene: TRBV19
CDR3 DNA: TGTGCCAGTAGTATCGGGGCAGGGATGACAGATACGCAGTATTTT
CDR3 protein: CASSIGAGMTDTQYF

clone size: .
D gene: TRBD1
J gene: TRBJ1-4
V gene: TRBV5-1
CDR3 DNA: TGCGCCAGCAGCGTACCGGGACAGGGCGGAAAACTGTTTTTT
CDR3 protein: CASSVPGQGGKLFF

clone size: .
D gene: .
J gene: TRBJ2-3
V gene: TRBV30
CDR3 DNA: TGTGCCTGGAGACCTGCGGTGCCTACGGGAACAGATACGCAGTATTTT
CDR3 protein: CAWRPAVPTGTDTQYF

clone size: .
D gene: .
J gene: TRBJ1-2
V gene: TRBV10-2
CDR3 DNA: TGCGCCAGCAGTGAGAGACAGCTCACCTATGGCTACACCTTC
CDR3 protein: CASSERQLTYGYTF

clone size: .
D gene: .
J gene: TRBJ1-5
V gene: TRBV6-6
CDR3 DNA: TGTGCCAGCAGTCGTACAGGGTCGCAGGAGGCCCAGCATTTT
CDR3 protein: CASSRTGSQEAQHF

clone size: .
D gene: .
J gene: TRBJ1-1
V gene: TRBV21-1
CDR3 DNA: TGTGCCAGCAGCAAAGGGTTGGGAGGGACTGAAGCTTTCTTT
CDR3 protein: CASSKGLGGTEAFF

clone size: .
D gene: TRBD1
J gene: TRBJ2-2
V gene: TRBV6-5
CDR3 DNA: TGTGCCAGCAGATACCGGACAGGGGATAACACCGGGGAGCTGTTTTTT
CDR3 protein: CASRYRTGDNTGELFF

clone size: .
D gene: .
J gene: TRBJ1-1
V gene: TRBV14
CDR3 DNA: TGTGCCAGCAGCACCACAAGAAACAGTGAAGCTTTCTTT
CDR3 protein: CASSTTRNSEAFF

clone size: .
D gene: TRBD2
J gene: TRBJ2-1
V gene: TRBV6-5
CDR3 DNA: TGTGCCAGCAGCCGAAGCGGGAGGGAAGTTTATGAGCAGTTCTTC
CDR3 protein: CASSRSGREVYEQFF

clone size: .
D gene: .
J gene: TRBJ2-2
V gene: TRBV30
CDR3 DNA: TGTGCCTGGAGTGTACTGGGGGGATCGAACACCGGGGAGCTGTTTTTT
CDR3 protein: CAWSVLGGSNTGELFF

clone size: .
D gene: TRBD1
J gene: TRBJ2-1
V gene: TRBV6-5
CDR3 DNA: TGTGCCACCGGCACCGGGACAGGGGTAGAGCAGTTCTTC
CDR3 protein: CATGTGTGVEQFF

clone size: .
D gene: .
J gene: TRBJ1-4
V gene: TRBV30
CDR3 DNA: TGTGCCTGGAGTTCCCCTCTCTCGAGGAAACTGTTTTTT
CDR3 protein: CAWSSPLSRKLFF

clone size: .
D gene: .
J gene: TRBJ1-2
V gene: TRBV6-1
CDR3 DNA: TGTGCCAGCAAAAAGGACCGCTCTAGTGGGTATGGCTACACCTTC
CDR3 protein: CASKKDRSSGYGYTF

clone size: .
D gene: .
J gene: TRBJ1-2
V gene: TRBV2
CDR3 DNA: TGTGCCAGCAGTGACATTTGGAGAAACTATGGCTACACCTTC
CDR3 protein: CASSDIWRNYGYTF

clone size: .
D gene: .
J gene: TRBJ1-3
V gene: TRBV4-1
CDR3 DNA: TGCGCCAGCAGCCAAGATCCAGGGCTGAGCTCTGGAAACACCATATATTTT
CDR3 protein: CASSQDPGLSSGNTIYF

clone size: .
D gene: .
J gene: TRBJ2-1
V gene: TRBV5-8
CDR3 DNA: TGTGCCAGCAGCCTCCGGGATCGACCGAATGAGCAGTTCTTC
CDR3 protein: CASSLRDRPNEQFF

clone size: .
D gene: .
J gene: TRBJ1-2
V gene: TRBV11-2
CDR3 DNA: TGTGCCAGCAGGCCCCGCCGGGGAGACAACGAGAGGGGCTACACCTTC
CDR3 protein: CASRPRRGDNERGYTF

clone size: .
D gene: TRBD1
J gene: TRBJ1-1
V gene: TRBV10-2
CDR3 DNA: TGCGCCAGCAGTGAGACGACCCAGGGGGGGACTGAAGCTTTCTTT
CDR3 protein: CASSETTQGGTEAFF

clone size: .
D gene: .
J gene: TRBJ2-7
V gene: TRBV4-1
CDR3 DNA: TGCGCCAGCAGCCAAGATCCCACACTTACCTACGAGCAGTACTTC
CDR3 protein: CASSQDPTLTYEQYF

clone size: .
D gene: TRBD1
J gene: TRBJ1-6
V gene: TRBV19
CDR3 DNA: TGTGCCAGTAGTGTTTCGACAGGGAGTCCGTCACCCCTCCACTTT
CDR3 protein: CASSVSTGSPSPLHF

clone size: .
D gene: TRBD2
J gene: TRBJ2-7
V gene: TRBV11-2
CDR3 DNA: TGTGCCAGCAGCTTGGGACTACCCTCCGGCTACGAGCAGTACTTC
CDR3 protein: CASSLGLPSGYEQYF

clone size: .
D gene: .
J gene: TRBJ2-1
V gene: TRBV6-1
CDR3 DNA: TGTGCCAGCAGTGAAGGTTTGGGGGCGGGTGACAATGAGCAGTTCTTC
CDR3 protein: CASSEGLGAGDNEQFF

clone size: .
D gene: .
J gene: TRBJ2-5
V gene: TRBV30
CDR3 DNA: TGTGCCTGGACGGGCCGGGCGAGGGAGACCCAGTACTTC
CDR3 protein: CAWTGRARETQYF

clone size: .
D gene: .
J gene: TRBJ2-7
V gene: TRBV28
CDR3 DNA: TGTGCCAGCACATCGAGCTCCTACGAGCAGTACTTC
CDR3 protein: CASTSSSYEQYF